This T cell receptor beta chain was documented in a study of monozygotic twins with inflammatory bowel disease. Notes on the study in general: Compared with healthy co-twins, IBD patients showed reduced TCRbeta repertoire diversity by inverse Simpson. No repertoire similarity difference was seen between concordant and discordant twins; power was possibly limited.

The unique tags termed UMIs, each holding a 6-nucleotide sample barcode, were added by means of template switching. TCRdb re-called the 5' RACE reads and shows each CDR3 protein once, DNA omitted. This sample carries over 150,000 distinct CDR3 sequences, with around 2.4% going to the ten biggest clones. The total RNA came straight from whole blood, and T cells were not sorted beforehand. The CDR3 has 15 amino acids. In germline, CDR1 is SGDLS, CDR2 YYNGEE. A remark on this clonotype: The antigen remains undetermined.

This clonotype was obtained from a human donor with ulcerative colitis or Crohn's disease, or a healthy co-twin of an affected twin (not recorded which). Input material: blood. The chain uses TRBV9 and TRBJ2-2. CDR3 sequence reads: CASSVEVVNTGELFF.